A single sample is the source of the 5 T cell receptor beta chains below, sequenced in a study of T cell responses to AZD1222 COVID-19 vaccine. This table comes from immunoSEQ multiplex PCR, and its TCRdb copy is limited to in-frame clones, with some not included. Of about 170,000 clones in the sample, around 85% were seen once. The sample consisted of peripheral blood, taken 28 days after the second AZD1222 dose. The receptor set was obtained from an adult who received the AZD1222 COVID-19 vaccine.

The sample holds one count of this clone. V usage is TRBV19 and J usage is TRBJ1-2, with D tentatively TRBD1 (5 bases). Trimming took off 5 bases at V and 4 bases at J, with 11 bases between the two ends. CDR1 is LNHDA, CDR2 SQIVND, per germline (reference sequence). The CDR3 runs 13 residues. In DNA, the CDR3 is TGTGCCAGTAGTTTGTCAGGGATCTATGGCTACACCTTC. This codes for CASSLSGIYGYTF. Variable domain in full (rest from reference TRBV19 and TRBJ1-2): DGGITQSPKYLFRKEGQNVTLSCEQNLNHDAMYWYRQDPGQGLRLIYYSQIVNDFQKGDIAEGYSVSREKKESFPLTVTSAQKNPTAFYLCASSLSGIYGYTFGSGTRLTVV.

V is TRBV5-6 and J is TRBJ1-2; D remains unclear. This CDR3 is 12 amino acids long. The V end lost 1 base, the J end lost 4 bases, and 5 bases lay between the germline ends. Germline loops: CDR1 SGHDT, CDR2 YYEEEE. The CDR3 sequence: CASSLNLYGYTF. CDR3 sequence (DNA): TGTGCCAGCAGCTTGAATCTCTATGGCTACACCTTC.

The J gene is TRBJ1-1, the V gene TRBV12-5, with a tentative D call TRBD1 (5 bases). The V gene's germline CDR1 is LGHNT and CDR2 FRNRAP. There are 14 residues in the CDR3. V lost 6 bases and J lost 2, with 13 bases in between. In DNA form, the CDR3 reads TGTGCTAGTGGCACTGGGGCCATAAACACTGAAGCTTTCTTT. Translated: CASGTGAINTEAFF.

The CDR3 sequence: CASLQGNYGYTF. DNA for the CDR3: TGTGCCAGTCTACAGGGTAACTATGGCTACACCTTC. The chain carries TRBV7-9 and TRBJ1-2, with D possibly TRBD1 on 6 matching bases. Germline values: CDR1 SEHNR, CDR2 FQNEAQ (reference sequence). Trimming removed 9 bases at V and 1 base at J, with 9 bases between. This CDR3 has 12 amino acids.

The chain uses TRBV19 and TRBJ1-1; D unresolved. The CDR3 runs to 16 residues. Per the germline V gene, CDR1 is LNHDA and CDR2 is SQIVND (reference sequence). The V end was cut by 1 base, the J end by 5 bases, with 17 bases between. Here the CDR3 reads CASSIVGSRKRTEAFF. CDR3 DNA: TGTGCCAGTAGTATAGTAGGGTCCAGGAAGAGGACTGAAGCTTTCTTT.